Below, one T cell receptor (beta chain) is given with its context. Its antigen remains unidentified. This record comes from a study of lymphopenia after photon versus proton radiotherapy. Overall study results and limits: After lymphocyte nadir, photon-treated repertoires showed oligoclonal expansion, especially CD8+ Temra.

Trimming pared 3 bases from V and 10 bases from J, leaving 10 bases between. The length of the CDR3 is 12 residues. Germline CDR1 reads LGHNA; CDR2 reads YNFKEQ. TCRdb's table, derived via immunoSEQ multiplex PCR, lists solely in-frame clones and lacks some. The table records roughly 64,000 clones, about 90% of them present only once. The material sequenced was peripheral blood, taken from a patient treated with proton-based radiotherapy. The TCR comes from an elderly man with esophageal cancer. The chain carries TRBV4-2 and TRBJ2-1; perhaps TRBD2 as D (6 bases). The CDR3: CASSQGGEEQFF. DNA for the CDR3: TGTGCCAGCAGCCAGGGAGGCGAGGAGCAGTTCTTC.